This entry is about one T cell receptor (beta chain). The data derive from a study of human T cells and chemical hapten exposure. Time point here: pre-sensitization, week 0. This sample's treatment: therapeutic diphenylcyclopropenone sensitization with weekly scalp DPC. One entry per CDR3 protein results from TCRdb running MiXCR on the RACE reads. This sample has about 80,000 distinct CDR3 sequences; 13% to 15% occur once, and the top ten carry over 3.5%. Losses at the gene ends were 2 bases for V and 6 bases for J; bases not matched to a gene: 8. The CDR3 is made up of 16 amino acids. Germline CDR1 reads MGHRA; CDR2 reads YSYEKL.

The specimen comprised whole blood, sampled in connection with sensitization to the hapten diphenylcyclopropenone (DPC). This chain links TRBV4-1 with TRBJ2-1; 9 nucleotides match TRBD1. This receptor was obtained from a woman aged 50 to 60 with alopecia areata. Some clones in this sample may be carry-over from other donors' samples. CDR3 DNA sequence: TGCGCCAGCAGCCAATGGACAGGGGTTACCTGCAATGAGCAGTTCTTC. Translation: CASSQWTGVTCNEQFF.